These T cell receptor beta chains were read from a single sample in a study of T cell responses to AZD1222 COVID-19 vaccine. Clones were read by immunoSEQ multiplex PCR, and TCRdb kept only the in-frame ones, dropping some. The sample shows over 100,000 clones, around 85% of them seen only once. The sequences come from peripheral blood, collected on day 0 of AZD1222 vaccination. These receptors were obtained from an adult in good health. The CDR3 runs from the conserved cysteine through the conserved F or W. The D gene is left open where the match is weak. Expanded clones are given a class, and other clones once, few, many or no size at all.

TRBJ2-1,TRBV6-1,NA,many,TGTGCCAGCAGTGTCCCAGTTCGTGGGCCAGTAGATGAGCAGTTCTTC,CASSVPVRGPVDEQFF
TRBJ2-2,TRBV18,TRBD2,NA,TGTGCCAGCTCAAGACTAGCGGGAGATACCGGGGAGCTGTTTTTT,CASSRLAGDTGELFF
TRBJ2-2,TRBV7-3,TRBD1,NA,TGTGCCAGCAGCCGGACAGGACCGAACACCGGGGAGCTGTTTTTT,CASSRTGPNTGELFF
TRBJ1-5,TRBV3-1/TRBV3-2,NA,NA,TGTGCCAGCAGCCAATCAGGCAACAATCAGCCCCAGCATTTT,CASSQSGNNQPQHF
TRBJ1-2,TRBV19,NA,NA,TGTGCCAGTAGCGGAGGATCCCTGAGGCGCTACACCTTC,CASSGGSLRRYTF
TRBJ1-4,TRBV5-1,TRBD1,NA,TGCGCCAGCAGCCTGGGGACAGGGGGAGAGGAAAAACTGTTTTTT,CASSLGTGGEEKLFF
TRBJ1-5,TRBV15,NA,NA,TGTGCCACCAGCAGAGATACCAGGCAAAGCAATCAGCCCCAGCATTTT,CATSRDTRQSNQPQHF
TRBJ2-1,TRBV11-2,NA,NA,TGTGCCAGCAGCTTAGAGGGGCAACGCAATGAGCAGTTCTTC,CASSLEGQRNEQFF
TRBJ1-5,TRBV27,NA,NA,TGTGCCAGCAGTTTCGGGGGGCCAGGGTATCAGCCCCAGCATTTT,CASSFGGPGYQPQHF
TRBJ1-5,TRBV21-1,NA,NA,TGTGCCAGCAGCAAAGCCGGGAATCACAATCAGCCCCAGCATTTT,CASSKAGNHNQPQHF
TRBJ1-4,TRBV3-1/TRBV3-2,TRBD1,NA,TGTGCCAGCAGGGGGGACAGCTCAACTAATGAAAAACTGTTTTTT,CASRGDSSTNEKLFF
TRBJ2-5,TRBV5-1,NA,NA,TGCGCCAGCAGCTTGTCTGGCGGGCCCCACGAGACCCAGTACTTC,CASSLSGGPHETQYF
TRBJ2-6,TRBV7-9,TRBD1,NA,TGTGCCAGCAGCCGGACAGGGGGCTTTGGGGCCAACGTCCTGACTTTC,CASSRTGGFGANVLTF
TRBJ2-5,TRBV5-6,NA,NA,TGTGCCAGCAGCTTGGGTATATCAAGGAAGACCCAGTACTTC,CASSLGISRKTQYF
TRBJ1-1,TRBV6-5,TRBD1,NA,TGTGCCAGCAGTTCGCAGGGGGGTGACACTGAAGCTTTCTTT,CASSSQGGDTEAFF
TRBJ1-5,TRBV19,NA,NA,TGTGCCAGTAGTAGTCGAAGGACACTTAGCAATCAGCCCCAGCATTTT,CASSSRRTLSNQPQHF
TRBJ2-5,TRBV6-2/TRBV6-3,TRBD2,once,TGTGCCAGCAGTCGCCCGTCCGCGGGAGGCCAAGAGACCCAGTACTTC,CASSRPSAGGQETQYF